The entry below describes one T cell receptor (beta chain). Its target is unknown. Time point noted: pre-treatment sample, taken before nivolumab and TIL therapy. Tumor tissue came from excised metastases, mostly pleural nodules or supraclavicular lymph nodes. Tumors were harvested before any PD-1/PD-L1 blockade. This sample stems from a study of TIL therapy for anti-PD-1-resistant metastatic lung cancer. As for the study in general: By whole-exome sequencing, median non-synonymous tumor mutation burden was roughly 1.6 mutations per megabase. Study-wide results and caveats: Many TIL product clones were absent from baseline tumor, suggesting clonal contraction.

With 1 base clipped from V and 0 bases from J, the junction kept 5 bases outside the gene matches. The CDR3 runs 18 residues. The germline CDR1 and CDR2 sequences are SGHTA and FQGNSA. This was the immunoSEQ v3 assay. The method was immunoSEQ multiplex PCR; TCRdb's version includes in-frame clones alone and lacks a portion of them. The sample carries 95,000 or so clones, 55% to 75% recorded once. The chain uses TRBV7-2 and TRBJ2-7, with 14 nucleotides matching TRBD2. Sequencing used tumor tissue, obtained at baseline. This receptor was obtained from a person aged 25-85 years with non-small cell lung cancer. The DNA of the CDR3 is TGTGCCAGCAGCTTAGATGGGACTAGCGGGGGATACTCCTACGAGCAGTACTTC. Its protein product is CASSLDGTSGGYSYEQYF.